Here is one T cell receptor beta chain with its context. The sample belongs to a study of CD8+ T cells in alopecia areata. The treatment: oral pan-JAK inhibitor, 5-10 mg twice daily. Alopecia areata patients had lesional scalp punch biopsies and peripheral blood taken from them. From germline, CDR1 is GTSNPN and CDR2 SVGIG (reference sequence). Germline trimming cut 2 bases from V and 5 bases from J; bases unmatched to any gene: 5. The CDR3 has 13 amino acids. RNA extraction and reverse transcription yielded cDNA as sequencing template. Data came from immunoSEQ multiplex PCR; TCRdb stores just in-frame clones and leaves some out. The sample includes some 190,000 clones, approximately 50% of them seen just once.

This material consisted of CD8+ T cells sorted from blood, taken at week 52, from a patient treated with tofacitinib. The clonotype originates from a human donor with alopecia areata. The chain links TRBV30 to TRBJ2-7; TRBD1 matches at 8 bases. The CDR3 bases are TGTGCCTGGAGTCCTGGACAGGGTCACGAGCAGTACTTC. Translation: CAWSPGQGHEQYF.